These T cell receptor beta chains were read from a single sample in a study of blood T cell repertoires in COVID-19. Measured with immunoSEQ multiplex PCR; TCRdb has only the in-frame clones, and not every one. The sample contains roughly 120,000 clones, approximately 74% of which appear only once. The sequenced sample was peripheral blood. These TCRs come from a man aged 80 or over with COVID-19, enrolled during active disease. Both conserved end residues are part of each CDR3. D genes are given only for firm matches. The size field is filled for only some rows; it gives once, few, many or a size class.

TRBD1	many	TRBV7-3	TRBJ1-1	TGTGCCAGCAGCTTGACAGGGGGGGACACTGAAGCTTTCTTT	CASSLTGGDTEAFF
-	few	TRBV19	TRBJ1-2	TGTGCCAGTAGTATAAAAGGAGAGGCCTTGATTGGCTACACCTTC	CASSIKGEALIGYTF
-	many	TRBV28	TRBJ2-1	TGTGCCAGCAGTTTATCGGGAGAGGGGTACAATGAGCAGTTCTTC	CASSLSGEGYNEQFF
-	-	TRBV2	TRBJ2-4	TGTGCCAGCAGTTCCAGGGAATTGGCCAAAAACATTCAGTACTTC	CASSSRELAKNIQYF
TRBD1	-	TRBV29-1	TRBJ1-1	TGCAGCGCCCGCCAGGGGGGGAACACTGAAGCTTTCTTT	CSARQGGNTEAFF
-	-	TRBV24-1	TRBJ2-1	TGTGCCACCAGTGAGGAGGGCAAACCTTACAATGAGCAGTTCTTC	CATSEEGKPYNEQFF
-	-	TRBV4-1	TRBJ1-2	TGCGCCAGCAGCCAAGATCGGGCGGGCTATGGCTACACCTTC	CASSQDRAGYGYTF
TRBD2	-	TRBV4-1	TRBJ2-5	TGCGCCAGCAGCCAAGGGGCTAGCGGGAGAGTGGCCCAGTACTTC	CASSQGASGRVAQYF
-	few	TRBV11-3	TRBJ2-1	TGTGCCAGCAGCTTACGGGGAGTAAGTGATGAGCAGTTCTTC	CASSLRGVSDEQFF
TRBD2	-	TRBV9	TRBJ2-1	TGTGCCAGCAGCGTAGGGACTAGCGGGAGCGATGAGCAGTTCTTC	CASSVGTSGSDEQFF
-	-	TRBV6-6	TRBJ2-7	TGTGCCAGCACCCCGGGACTTGGGGAGCAGTACTTC	CASTPGLGEQYF
TRBD2	-	TRBV7-8	TRBJ2-7	TGTGCCAGCAGCCTCCGGGAGGGCCCCTACGAGCAGTACTTC	CASSLREGPYEQYF
TRBD2	-	TRBV7-9	TRBJ2-1	TGTGCCAGTTTAGCGGGAGGACCCTACAATGAGCAGTTCTTC	CASLAGGPYNEQFF
TRBD1	-	TRBV28	TRBJ1-1	TGTGCCAGCAGTTTATTCGCCGGGACAGTGAACACTGAAGCTTTCTTT	CASSLFAGTVNTEAFF
-	-	TRBV7-9	TRBJ2-1	TGTGCCAGCAGCTCCACCTGGCTAGCTGGCGATGAGCAGTTCTTC	CASSSTWLAGDEQFF
-	-	TRBV4-1	TRBJ2-1	TGCGCCAGCAGCCAACCTTTGCGGCGTCCCCAACACAATGAGCAGTTCTTC	CASSQPLRRPQHNEQFF
-	-	TRBV6-4	TRBJ1-2	TGTGCCAGCAGTGACTCGCAGGAACACCATGGCTACACCTTC	CASSDSQEHHGYTF
TRBD1	-	TRBV7-2	TRBJ2-5	TGTGCCAGCAGCTTAGCCGGGACAGGGGAAGAGACCCAGTACTTC	CASSLAGTGEETQYF
-	once	TRBV9	TRBJ1-1	TGTGCCAGCAGCGTAAATGCGGGGGTAGGGACTGAAGCTTTCTTT	CASSVNAGVGTEAFF
-	once	TRBV29-1	TRBJ2-7	TGCAGCGTGACTAGAGAGGTGTACTTC	CSVTREVYF
TRBD1	few	TRBV12-5	TRBJ2-3	TGTGCTAGTGGTTTGGGACAGGGTATCACGGATACGCAGTATTTT	CASGLGQGITDTQYF
TRBD2	-	TRBV3-1/TRBV3-2	TRBJ2-1	TGTGCCAGCAGCCAAGATTCGACTAGCAACCCCTTTCGGGGCGAGCAGTTCTTC	CASSQDSTSNPFRGEQFF
-	-	TRBV20-1	TRBJ2-2	TGCAGTGCTAGTCCGGGACAGAACACCGGGGAGCTGTTTTTT	CSASPGQNTGELFF
-	-	TRBV28	TRBJ2-5	TGTGCCAGCAGTTTATGGGAGGATGGGGAGACCCAGTACTTC	CASSLWEDGETQYF
-	-	TRBV27	TRBJ1-2	TGTGCCAGCAGGACGGGGGGAACGAACTATGGCTACACCTTC	CASRTGGTNYGYTF
-	-	TRBV28	TRBJ1-1	TGTGCCAGCAGTTCCTTCAGGACAGTGAACACTGAAGCTTTCTTT	CASSSFRTVNTEAFF
TRBD1	-	TRBV19	TRBJ2-5	TGTGCCAGTAGTATGGACAGGATACAAGAGACCCAGTACTTC	CASSMDRIQETQYF
TRBD2	-	TRBV7-2	TRBJ2-7	TGTGCCAGCAGCCACAGAGAGAAGAGCGGGAGTTACGAGCAGTACTTC	CASSHREKSGSYEQYF
TRBD2	-	TRBV10-1	TRBJ2-7	TGCGCCAGCAGTGAGGGACTAGCAGGCGAGCAGTACTTC	CASSEGLAGEQYF
TRBD2	-	TRBV12-5	TRBJ2-1	TGTGCTAGTGGTTTGCTCCTAGCGGGAGATGACACAAATGAGCAGTTCTTC	CASGLLLAGDDTNEQFF